Each of the 29 T cell receptor beta chains below was sequenced from the same sample in a study of patients and donors after allogeneic stem cell transplantation. TCRdb re-called the RT-PCR reads with MiXCR, one entry per CDR3 protein. The sample records some 20,000 distinct CDR3 sequences, roughly 30% being singletons. Sequencing was done on a sample of blood, either unsorted or a sorted T cell fraction (not recorded which). These TCRs come from a human donor who was either an allogeneic HSCT recipient or a stem cell or donor lymphocyte infusion donor (not recorded which). It is not recorded whose cells these are; they may come from a transplant donor.

The chain links TRBV19 to TRBJ1-1; no clear D. This CDR3 has 11 residues. Between the trimmed V and J ends, which lost 7 bases and 0 bases, there was a span of 3 bases. Germline V gives CDR1 LNHDA, CDR2 SQIVND (reference sequence). CDR3: CASKLNTEAFF. CDR3 nucleotide sequence: TGTGCCAGTAAACTGAACACTGAAGCTTTCTTT.

This clonotype was found a few times. The V and J genes are TRBV25-1 and TRBJ1-2; perhaps TRBD1 as D (6 bases). CDR1 MGHDK and CDR2 SYGVNS come from the germline V gene. This CDR3 has 12 residues. V lost 3 bases and J 4 bases, leaving 6 bases between the germline ends. CDR3 bases: TGTGCCAGCAGTGAGGGGGCCTATGGCTACACCTTC. This translates into CASSEGAYGYTF.

The CDR3 sequence is CSARDGRDHSPLHF. In nucleotides, the CDR3 is TGCAGTGCTAGAGATGGGAGGGACCATTCACCCCTCCACTTT. This sequence joins TRBV20-1 and TRBJ1-6, with D possibly TRBD1 on 5 matching bases. CDR1 is DFQATT and CDR2 is SNEGSKA in the germline V gene (reference sequence). The CDR3 is 14 residues long. The V gene lost 0 bases and the J gene lost 8 bases, with 11 bases spanning the gap.

This clonotype was observed a few times. The chain uses TRBV7-3 and TRBJ1-4; 8 bases map to TRBD1. The CDR3 covers 13 residues. CDR1 is SGHTA and CDR2 is FQGTGA in the germline V gene. V gave up 5 bases and J gave up 11 bases; unmatched junction bases: 7. The CDR3 here is CASSLDRGSKLFF. In DNA form, the CDR3 reads TGTGCCAGCAGCCTCGACAGGGGATCGAAACTGTTTTTT.

The V call is TRBV11-2, the J call TRBJ1-2, with D possibly TRBD1 on 5 matching bases. The CDR3 runs to 13 residues. Germline CDR1 reads SGHAT; CDR2 reads FQNNGV. Deletions cut 3 bases from V and 4 bases from J, with 9 bases between. The CDR3 sequence: CASSFRQSYGYTF. The DNA of the CDR3 is TGTGCCAGCAGCTTCAGACAGTCCTATGGCTACACCTTC.

This clonotype has more than one count but fewer than ten. The V and J genes are TRBV10-3 and TRBJ2-3, with unresolved D. The germline V gene encodes CDR1 ENHRY and CDR2 SYGVKD. The ends were cut back, 0 bases at V and 3 bases at J, with 10 bases in the middle. CDR3 length: 15 amino acids. CDR3 amino acids: CAISESGLETDTQYF. In DNA, the CDR3 is TGTGCCATCAGTGAGTCCGGGTTAGAGACAGATACGCAGTATTTT.

This clonotype has at least ten counts. The V gene is TRBV12-3 or TRBV12-4, the J gene TRBJ1-2; perhaps TRBD1 as D (6 bases). CDR3 size: 12 residues. With 6 bases removed from V and 7 bases from J, the gap between germline ends came to 12 bases. The CDR3: CASSRNRAGYTF. CDR3 coding DNA: TGTGCCAGCAGCCGCAACAGGGCTGGCTACACCTTC.

This chain uses TRBV6-1 with TRBJ1-2; D is ambiguous. Germline V gene sequence: CDR1 MNHNS, CDR2 SASEGT. The CDR3 loop spans 12 amino acids. V lost 8 bases, J lost 5 bases, and 12 bases lay in between. CDR3 in DNA: TGTGCCAGCGCACTCTTTAGATATGGCTACACCTTC. It codes for CASALFRYGYTF.

The rearrangement uses TRBV10-2 and TRBJ1-6; unclear D gene. Germline lookup yields CDR1 WSHSY and CDR2 SAAADI. The CDR3 runs 15 residues. V lost 4 bases and J lost 0, with 7 bases in between. This CDR3 reads CASSVGSSYNSPLHF. For the CDR3, the DNA is TGCGCCAGCAGTGTTGGGAGCTCCTATAATTCACCCCTCCACTTT.

In its sample, this clonotype was seen once. This chain connects TRBV5-6 to TRBJ2-7, with D perhaps matching TRBD1 (5 bases). Per the germline V gene, CDR1 is SGHDT and CDR2 is YYEEEE. Trimming removed 0 bases from V and 0 bases from J, with 10 bases in between. The length of the CDR3 is 15 residues. The CDR3 DNA follows: TGTGCCAGCAGCTTGGTCCCAGGGCTCTCCTACGAGCAGTACTTC. It specifies CASSLVPGLSYEQYF. Full variable domain (missing parts from reference TRBV5-6 and TRBJ2-7): DAGVTQSPTHLIKTRGQQVTLRCSPKSGHDTVSWYQQALGQGPQFIFQYYEEEERQRGNFPDRFSGHQFPNYSSELNVNALLLGDSALYLCASSLVPGLSYEQYFGPGTRLTVT.

This clonotype has ten or more counts. This chain links TRBV5-1 with TRBJ1-6; 7 bases agree with TRBD1. The V gene's germline CDR1 is SGHRS and CDR2 YFSETQ. This CDR3 comprises 15 residues. The V gene end was trimmed by 4 bases and the J gene end by 5 bases; junction bases not matched to a gene: 6. The CDR3 DNA follows: TGCGCCAGCAGCGTTGGGACAGCGAATAATTCACCCCTCCACTTT. It yields the protein CASSVGTANNSPLHF.

Concerning this clonotype itself: One end of the junction fails to match germline, which may point to a read error. CDR3 region: CSAGGLLSAEALF. The CDR3 DNA follows: TGCAGCGCAGGGGGCCTGTTGTCCGCTGAAGCTTTGTTT. The chain links TRBV29-1 to TRBJ1-1, with 8 nucleotides matching TRBD1. This CDR3 is built from 13 residues. Germline-derived CDR1 and CDR2 are SQVTM and ANQGSEA.

This clonotype is large (0.1 to 1%) within its sample. V and J are TRBV6-5 and TRBJ1-2; perhaps TRBD1 as D (5 bases). The CDR3 contains 13 residues. Deletions cut 6 bases from V and 7 bases from J, with 15 bases between. Germline V gene sequence: CDR1 MNHEY, CDR2 SVGAGI. The CDR3 bases are TGTGCCAGCAGACCCTCCAGGGTTAGTGGCTACACCTTC. Protein: CASRPSRVSGYTF.

This clonotype was found once. The chain uses TRBV29-1 and TRBJ1-1; a possible D gene is TRBD1 (5 bases). The CDR3 extends over 17 amino acids. The V end was cut by 5 bases, the J end by 1 base, with 23 bases between. Germline lookup yields CDR1 SQVTM and CDR2 ANQGSEA. In DNA, the CDR3 is TGCAGCGTTTTAAAGGACCCACGGGGCCTCAGGAACACTGAAGCTTTCTTT. It is translated as CSVLKDPRGLRNTEAFF.

V gene TRBV24-1 combines with J gene TRBJ2-5, with D possibly being TRBD2 (6 bases). Germline-derived CDR1 and CDR2 are KGHDR and SFDVKD. The CDR3 is 17 amino acids. The V and J ends lost 3 bases and 5 bases respectively, with 21 bases between them. The CDR3 DNA follows: TGTGCCACCAGTGATCTACCGTACGGCCGCGGAGGGGAGACCCAGTACTTC. It is translated as CATSDLPYGRGGETQYF.

J is TRBJ1-5 and V is TRBV9, with D unresolved. The germline V gene has CDR1 SGDLS and CDR2 YYNGEE. V was shortened by 1 base and J by 9 bases, with 8 bases between the two germline ends. The CDR3 extends over 12 amino acids. The CDR3 region is CASSVPLGPQHF. CDR3 bases: TGTGCCAGCAGCGTACCCCTCGGGCCCCAGCATTTT.

This clonotype has more than one count but fewer than ten. This rearrangement joins TRBV10-3 to TRBJ1-1; 9 bases agree with TRBD1. J gave up 3 bases and V 6 bases, and 8 bases lay outside the gene matches. Per germline, CDR1 ENHRY and CDR2 SYGVKD. The CDR3 length is 15 residues. This chain's CDR3 is CAISLQGAHYTEAFF. The CDR3 coding sequence is TGTGCCATCAGCTTACAGGGGGCGCATTACACTGAAGCTTTCTTT.

The V and J genes are TRBV27 and TRBJ1-6, with D perhaps TRBD1 (6 bases). With 6 bases removed from V and 3 bases from J, the gap between germline ends came to 24 bases. Germline lookup yields CDR1 MNHEY and CDR2 SMNVEV (reference sequence). This CDR3 is 19 amino acids long. CDR3 sequence reads: CASRDYKGQPAFYNSPLHF. Here the CDR3 DNA reads TGTGCCAGCAGAGATTATAAAGGACAGCCAGCCTTCTATAATTCACCCCTCCACTTT.

The rearrangement links TRBV12-3 or TRBV12-4 to TRBJ2-3; either TRBD1 or TRBD2 may supply D (6 bases each). The CDR3 contains 19 residues. Trimming took off 4 bases at V and 2 bases at J, with 25 bases between the two ends. The CDR3 DNA is TGTGCCAGCAGTTCCGAACCATTTTTGGAGGGGGAGATCACAGATACGCAGTATTTT. Translated, it gives CASSSEPFLEGEITDTQYF.

This clonotype was counted only a few times. The chain couples TRBV7-2 to TRBJ1-2, with a weak D call TRBD1 (5 bases). The CDR3 contains 14 residues. Trimming stripped 1 base from V and 2 bases from J, with 8 bases between. Germline V lookup: CDR1 SGHTA, CDR2 FQGNSA. The CDR3 DNA sequence: TGTGCCAGCAGCTTAGGTCCAGGGAACTATGGCTACACCTTC. Amino acid sequence: CASSLGPGNYGYTF.

This chain connects TRBV25-1 to TRBJ2-3, with TRBD1 matching over 7 bases. The CDR3 length is 14 residues. Germline CDR1 MGHDK, CDR2 SYGVNS. Unmatched junction bases numbered 1, after V lost 3 bases and J lost 1 base. In DNA form, the CDR3 reads TGTGCCAGCAGTGAGAGGGGGCGCACAGATACGCAGTATTTT. Encoded protein: CASSERGRTDTQYF.

The J gene is TRBJ1-5, the V gene TRBV6-6; no firm D call. CDR3 length: 15 residues. V lost 6 bases to trimming and J lost 0 bases, with 12 bases between them. Germline V gene sequence: CDR1 MNHNY, CDR2 SVGAGI (reference sequence). CDR3 nucleotide sequence: TGTGCCAGCAGGAGTGGGGATGGTAGCAATCAGCCCCAGCATTTT. The encoded protein is CASRSGDGSNQPQHF.

This clonotype was seen a few times. The chain joins TRBV7-4 to TRBJ1-4; D not certain. Germline V gives CDR1 SGHVT, CDR2 SQSDAQ. This CDR3 has 19 amino acids. V lost 5 bases and J lost 0, with 22 bases in between. The CDR3 nucleotides read TGTGCCAGCAGCCCTGGGTATACGAGGCACAGAACAACTAATGAAAAACTGTTTTTT. It codes for CASSPGYTRHRTTNEKLFF.

The sample holds a few counts of this clonotype. This chain uses TRBV29-1 with TRBJ1-2; 8 bases are a match to TRBD1. The germline V gene encodes CDR1 SQVTM and CDR2 ANQGSEA. The CDR3 spans 14 residues. The J segment lost 4 bases and the V segment lost 6 bases, leaving 10 bases of the junction unmatched. CDR3 nucleotide sequence: TGCAGCGTGGCGGCGGGACAGGTGGTCTATGGCTACACCTTC. The encoded protein is CSVAAGQVVYGYTF. The variable domain in full, completed from reference TRBV29-1 and TRBJ1-2, reads SAVISQKPSRDICQRGTSLTIQCQVDSQVTMMFWYRQQPGQSLTLIATANQGSEATYESGFVIDKFPISRPNLTFSTLTVSNMSPEDSSIYLCSVAAGQVVYGYTFGSGTRLTVV.

This clonotype has a count of ten or more. The chain is built from TRBV5-6 and TRBJ1-6, with D possibly matching TRBD1 (5 bases). CDR3 length: 13 residues. V was pared by 4 bases and J by 8 bases, with 10 bases between. The germline V gene has CDR1 SGHDT and CDR2 YYEEEE. CDR3 nucleotide sequence: TGTGCCAGCAGCCCGGGACTCTATTCACCCCTCCACTTT. This encodes CASSPGLYSPLHF.

This clonotype was recorded many times. The chain carries TRBV12-3 or TRBV12-4 and TRBJ1-6; a weak D match, TRBD1 (5 bases). The CDR3 totals 15 residues. Deletions cut 1 base from V and 3 bases from J, with 7 bases between. The CDR3 DNA is TGTGCCAGCAGTTTAGTGGGGGGCTATAATTCACCCCTCCACTTT. Translation gives CASSLVGGYNSPLHF.

This clonotype is labeled medium-sized. The rearrangement joins TRBV6-6 to TRBJ1-1; D gene uncertain. Germline assignment: CDR1 MNHNY and CDR2 SVGAGI (reference sequence). The V and J ends lost 8 bases and 0 bases respectively, with 7 bases between them. The CDR3 extends over 12 amino acids. CDR3 region: CASHALNTEAFF. For the CDR3, the DNA is TGTGCCAGCCACGCTCTGAACACTGAAGCTTTCTTT.

The chain uses TRBV20-1 and TRBJ1-6; D is possibly TRBD1 (6 bases). Germline loops: CDR1 DFQATT, CDR2 SNEGSKA (reference sequence). Trimming stripped 4 bases from V and 4 bases from J, with 14 bases between. The CDR3 has 15 amino acids. The DNA of the CDR3 is TGCAGTGCTATTGGGGGGGGCTGGTATAATTCACCCCTCCACTTT. It specifies CSAIGGGWYNSPLHF.

This clonotype was found a few times. V is TRBV9 and J is TRBJ1-5, with a possible D match to TRBD1 (5 bases). The CDR3 has 13 amino acids. Germline-derived CDR1 and CDR2 are SGDLS and YYNGEE. V was shortened by 4 bases and J by 4 bases, with 9 bases between the two germline ends. The CDR3 nucleotides are TGTGCCAGCAGCCCCGGGGGAAATCAGCCCCAGCATTTT. Translating gives CASSPGGNQPQHF.